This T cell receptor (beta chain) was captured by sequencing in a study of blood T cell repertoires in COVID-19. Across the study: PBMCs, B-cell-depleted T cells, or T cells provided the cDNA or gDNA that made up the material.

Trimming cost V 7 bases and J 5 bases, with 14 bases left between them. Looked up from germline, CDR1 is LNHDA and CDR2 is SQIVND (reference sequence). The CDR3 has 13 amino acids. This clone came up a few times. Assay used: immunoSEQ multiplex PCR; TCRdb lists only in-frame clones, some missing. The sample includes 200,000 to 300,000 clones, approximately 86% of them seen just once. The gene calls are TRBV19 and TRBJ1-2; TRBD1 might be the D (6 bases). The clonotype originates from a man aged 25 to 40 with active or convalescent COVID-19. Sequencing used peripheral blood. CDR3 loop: CASNPGESYGYTF. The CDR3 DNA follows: TGTGCCAGTAATCCAGGGGAGAGTTATGGCTACACCTTC.